The 29 T cell receptor beta chains given below trace back to one sample, sequenced in a study of T cell repertoires in cytomegalovirus infection. These TCRs' antigens remain unknown. TCRdb called the reads again in MiXCR, with one record for every CDR3 protein. Of about 770,000 distinct CDR3 sequences in the sample, 29% were seen once. The source was cultured CD8+ T cells from PBMCs, collected from culture after CMV antigen stimulation. These receptors all stem from a human donor in good health (CMV status not recorded). Some clones in this sample may be carry-over from other donors' samples.

This clonotype was counted a single time. This chain uses TRBV20-1 with TRBJ1-1, with D tentatively TRBD1 (5 bases). The CDR3 runs to 16 residues. Trimming left V 4 bases short and J 4 bases short, with 22 bases between. CDR1 and CDR2 (germline): DFQATT, SNEGSKA (reference sequence). The CDR3 DNA reads TGCAGTGCTATAGGGGCCGAGGGAGGAGAAGTCACTGAAGCTTTCTTT. Translated, it gives CSAIGAEGGEVTEAFF.

The chain combines TRBV7-9 with TRBJ2-3; D is undetermined. Germline values: CDR1 SEHNR, CDR2 FQNEAQ (reference sequence). The CDR3 runs 16 residues. Trimming left V 5 bases short and J 2 bases short, with 17 bases between. The CDR3 DNA reads as TGTGCCAGCAGCCCCATGATAGAAGGGAACACAGATACGCAGTATTTT. Amino acid sequence: CASSPMIEGNTDTQYF.

The chain uses TRBV5-1 and TRBJ1-4, with 11 positions matching TRBD1. The V gene's germline CDR1 is SGHRS and CDR2 YFSETQ. This CDR3 has 14 residues. The ends lost 3 bases at V and 8 bases at J; junction bases unmatched: 3. The CDR3 nucleotides are TGCGCCAGCAGCTGGGACAGGGGGGACGAAAAACTGTTTTTT. Translating gives CASSWDRGDEKLFF.

This clonotype occurred a few times. The rearrangement joins TRBV7-9 to TRBJ2-7, with D hard to call. The CDR3 contains 13 residues. Germline values: CDR1 SEHNR, CDR2 FQNEAQ (reference sequence). Trimming cost V 8 bases and J 4 bases, with 15 bases left between them. CDR3 coding DNA: TGTGCCAGCCAAGGCCGCAAGGGATACGAGCAGTACGTC. It is translated as CASQGRKGYEQYV.

This clonotype turned up a few times. V and J are TRBV20-1 and TRBJ2-5; unclear D gene. Per the germline V gene, CDR1 is DFQATT and CDR2 is SNEGSKA (reference sequence). The CDR3 is 14 amino acids. The V and J ends lost 0 bases and 3 bases respectively, with 11 bases between them. DNA for the CDR3: TGCAGTGCTAGAGACGTAATAAAGGAAGAGACCCAGTACTTC. This codes for CSARDVIKEETQYF.

This clonotype came up many times. V usage is TRBV15 and J usage is TRBJ1-5, with 10 bases matching TRBD1. V was pared by 0 bases and J by 7 bases, with 6 bases of the junction left unmatched. CDR1 is LNHNV, CDR2 YYDKDF, per germline (reference sequence). CDR3 length: 16 amino acids. The CDR3 protein is CATSRDGTGAKQPQHF. The CDR3, as DNA: TGTGCCACCAGCAGAGACGGGACAGGGGCAAAACAGCCCCAGCATTTT.

This clonotype was seen at least ten times. The V call is TRBV7-9, the J call TRBJ2-1; D is unresolved. Deletions cut 3 bases from V and 7 bases from J, with 7 bases between. The CDR3 runs to 12 residues. Per the germline V gene, CDR1 is SEHNR and CDR2 is FQNEAQ (reference sequence). CDR3 residues: CASSFNQNEQFF. CDR3 nucleotides: TGTGCCAGCAGCTTCAACCAAAATGAGCAGTTCTTC.

This rearrangement joins TRBV10-3 to TRBJ2-3; D call uncertain. The CDR3 contains 15 residues. Trimming removed 7 bases at V and 6 bases at J, with 20 bases between. Germline-derived CDR1 and CDR2 are ENHRY and SYGVKD. CDR3: CAIMRHIDKVDTQYF. The CDR3 DNA reads TGTGCCATCATGCGCCATATTGATAAGGTGGATACGCAGTATTTT.

The CDR3 DNA is TGTGCCAGCAGTATAGGACTAGCCCTGGGCACAGATACGCAGTATTTT. Its translation: CASSIGLALGTDTQYF. The V gene is TRBV28, the J gene TRBJ2-3, with 8 bases lining up with TRBD2. This CDR3 comprises 16 residues. The germline gives CDR1 MDHEN, CDR2 SYDVKM. With 5 bases clipped from V and 1 base from J, the junction kept 8 bases outside the gene matches.

This clonotype was counted only a few times. The chain recombines TRBV12-3 or TRBV12-4 with TRBJ1-2, with TRBD1 as a possible D gene (6 bases). CDR3 length equals 14 residues. V was trimmed by 3 bases and J by 2 bases, leaving 10 bases between them. CDR3 DNA: TGTGCCAGCAGTTTGCAGGGGCGAAACTATGGCTACACCTTC. Translating it yields CASSLQGRNYGYTF.

This clonotype was detected only a few times. Possible read error: a much larger clone is one base away. The chain has TRBV7-9 and TRBJ1-1; D is unclear. Germline assignment: CDR1 SEHNR and CDR2 FQNEAQ (reference sequence). The CDR3 is made up of 13 amino acids. V was shortened by 3 bases and J by 1 base, with 6 bases between the two germline ends. Here the CDR3 reads CASSFWENTEAFF. CDR3 nucleotides: TGTGCCAGCAGCTTCTGGGAGAACACTGAAGCTTTCTTT.

The rearrangement links TRBV28 to TRBJ1-6; D is uncertain. CDR1 and CDR2 (germline): MDHEN, SYDVKM. The CDR3 runs to 15 residues. V lost 8 bases and J 0 bases, leaving 11 bases between the germline ends. CDR3 loop: CASDPGYSYNSPLHF. DNA for the CDR3: TGTGCCAGCGATCCTGGTTACTCCTATAATTCACCCCTCCACTTT.

This clonotype was observed a few times. This chain connects TRBV6-2 or TRBV6-3 to TRBJ2-1; 10 nucleotides match TRBD2. This CDR3 comprises 15 residues. V lost 7 bases, J lost 7 bases, and 10 bases stayed unmatched. Germline assignment: CDR1 MNHEY and CDR2 SVGEGT. CDR3 residues: CASTIGSGGANEQFF. In DNA, the CDR3 is TGTGCCAGCACGATTGGGAGCGGGGGGGCGAATGAGCAGTTCTTC.

V is TRBV4-3 and J is TRBJ1-4, with 8 nucleotides matching TRBD1. The CDR3 runs to 15 residues. V lost 4 bases and J lost 11; bases outside the gene matches: 12. Germline CDR1 and CDR2: LGHNA and YSLEER. In nucleotides, the CDR3 is TGCGCCAGCAGCCCCTTGCTGGACAGGGAAATCAAACTGTTTTTT. Translated, it gives CASSPLLDREIKLFF.

This clonotype was seen ten or more times. This chain connects TRBV12-3 or TRBV12-4 to TRBJ2-3; either TRBD1 or TRBD2 may fit D (6 bases each). The V gene lost 6 bases and the J gene lost 3 bases, with 19 bases spanning the gap. This CDR3 spans 16 amino acids. CDR3 amino acids: CASRRNPGAGTDTQYF. The CDR3, as DNA: TGTGCCAGCAGACGTAACCCGGGGGCGGGGACAGATACGCAGTATTTT.

This clonotype was picked up a small number of times. The rearrangement uses TRBV6-5 and TRBJ1-5; the D gene is possibly TRBD1 (6 bases). The V gene's germline CDR1 is MNHEY and CDR2 SVGAGI. V lost 4 bases to trimming and J lost 4 bases, with 8 bases between them. The CDR3 is 13 amino acids. This CDR3 reads CASSWQGNQPQHF. The CDR3 DNA is TGTGCCAGCAGTTGGCAGGGGAATCAGCCCCAGCATTTT.

This clonotype was found a few times. This chain connects TRBV6-5 to TRBJ2-4; 7 nucleotides agree with TRBD2. Per the germline V gene, CDR1 is MNHEY and CDR2 is SVGAGI. V gave up 8 bases and J gave up 6 bases; unmatched junction bases: 4. There are 12 residues in the CDR3. CDR3 in DNA: TGTGCCAGCGGAGGGGAGGGAAACATTCAGTACTTC. Translating gives CASGGEGNIQYF.

The rearrangement links TRBV4-1 to TRBJ1-5; 7 bases are a match to TRBD1. Germline V gene sequence: CDR1 MGHRA, CDR2 YSYEKL. V gave up 0 bases and J gave up 5 bases; unmatched junction bases: 1. The CDR3 is 14 amino acids. The CDR3 sequence is CASSQDQGDQPQHF. As DNA, the CDR3 is TGCGCCAGCAGCCAAGATCAGGGGGATCAGCCCCAGCATTTT.

The rearrangement links TRBV29-1 to TRBJ1-2, with TRBD1 matching over 9 bases. CDR1 SQVTM and CDR2 ANQGSEA come from the germline V gene. Unmatched junction bases numbered 6, after V lost 0 bases and J lost 7 bases. The CDR3 extends over 14 amino acids. This CDR3 reads CSVEDSNRGLGYTF. The DNA for the CDR3 is TGCAGCGTTGAAGATTCGAACAGGGGGCTTGGCTACACCTTC.

This clonotype came up a few times. The rearrangement links TRBV27 to TRBJ1-1; weak D call: TRBD1 (6 bases). The germline V and J ends were trimmed by 4 bases and 1 base, with 10 bases remaining between them. Looked up from germline, CDR1 is MNHEY and CDR2 is SMNVEV (reference sequence). The CDR3 contains 14 residues. CDR3 nucleotides: TGTGCCAGCAGTTGGTACAGGGAGAACACTGAAGCTTTCTTT. As protein: CASSWYRENTEAFF.

The chain recombines TRBV20-1 with TRBJ1-5; D unresolved. Germline CDR1 and CDR2: DFQATT and SNEGSKA (reference sequence). The CDR3 has 16 amino acids. V dropped 0 bases and J dropped 1 base, with 13 bases sitting between them. For the CDR3, the DNA is TGCAGTGCTAGAGATCGAGAGACAACAAGCAATCAGCCCCAGCATTTT. Translation gives CSARDRETTSNQPQHF.

This chain uses TRBV7-2 with TRBJ1-2; D remains ambiguous. Germline V gene sequence: CDR1 SGHTA, CDR2 FQGNSA. V was trimmed by 1 base and J by 13 bases, leaving 10 bases between them. This CDR3 has 11 amino acids. CDR3 residues: CASSLGGALTF. Written as DNA, the CDR3 is TGTGCCAGCAGCTTAGGTGGTGCTCTCACCTTC.

This clonotype was seen a few times. V and J are TRBV10-1 and TRBJ1-3; 8 positions agree with TRBD1. Germline V gene lookup returns CDR1 WNHNN and CDR2 SYGVQD (reference sequence). Losses at the gene ends were 7 bases for V and 2 bases for J; bases not matched to a gene: 7. The CDR3 runs to 15 residues. The CDR3: CASTRQGITGNTIYF. CDR3 coding DNA: TGCGCCAGCACCAGACAGGGGATTACTGGAAACACCATATATTTT.

The V gene is TRBV19, the J gene TRBJ2-1; 8 nucleotides match TRBD2. J was trimmed by 3 bases and V by 1 base; bases with no gene match: 8. Looked up from germline, CDR1 is LNHDA and CDR2 is SQIVND (reference sequence). There are 17 residues in the CDR3. The CDR3 DNA follows: TGTGCCAGTAGTATAGCCCTCCCGGGGGGGGACTACAATGAGCAGTTCTTC. Translating it yields CASSIALPGGDYNEQFF.

This clonotype was seen a few times. V usage is TRBV20-1 and J usage is TRBJ2-7; D uncertain. The germline V gene has CDR1 DFQATT and CDR2 SNEGSKA (reference sequence). The germline V and J ends were trimmed by 4 bases and 0 bases, with 19 bases remaining between them. This CDR3 is built from 16 residues. CDR3 protein: CSAMKRHQPFSYEQYF. CDR3 coding DNA: TGCAGTGCTATGAAAAGACACCAACCCTTCTCCTACGAGCAGTACTTC.

The chain carries TRBV28 and TRBJ1-1; D perhaps matches TRBD1 (5 bases). Deletions cut 2 bases from V and 4 bases from J, with 17 bases between. CDR1 is MDHEN and CDR2 is SYDVKM in the germline V gene. The length of the CDR3 is 16 residues. The CDR3 DNA sequence: TGTGCCAGCAGTTTAGAGGATCGGGGGTTGGTCACTGAAGCTTTCTTT. Amino acid sequence: CASSLEDRGLVTEAFF.

V is TRBV14 and J is TRBJ1-6; TRBD1 is a possible D gene (5 bases). Germline CDR1 and CDR2: SGHDN and FVKESK. This CDR3 is 19 amino acids long. V shed 0 bases and J shed 3 bases, with 18 bases lying between them. DNA for the CDR3: TGTGCCAGCAGCCAAGATACGGGCCAGTGGGGCTACTATAATTCACCCCTCCACTTT. Encoded protein: CASSQDTGQWGYYNSPLHF.

This clonotype came up a few times. This rearrangement joins TRBV4-1 to TRBJ2-3; 8 bases are shared with TRBD1. The CDR3 is made up of 17 amino acids. Germline V gives CDR1 MGHRA, CDR2 YSYEKL. V shed 4 bases and J 2 bases; nucleotides not matched to a gene: 11. CDR3 DNA: TGCGCCAGCAGCCGCCGTTCCGGACAGGGCCCCACAGATACGCAGTATTTT. Its protein product is CASSRRSGQGPTDTQYF.

This clonotype was detected a few times. V and J are TRBV4-1 and TRBJ2-7; 8 bases are shared with TRBD2. Germline V gene sequence: CDR1 MGHRA, CDR2 YSYEKL. After removal of 0 bases from V and 6 bases from J, the junction contained 7 bases not matched to a gene. This CDR3 spans 15 amino acids. The CDR3 nucleotides read TGCGCCAGCAGCCAAGATTTGGGACTAGTCCTCGAGCAGTACTTC. Amino acids: CASSQDLGLVLEQYF.